The 13 T cell receptor beta chains below all came from one sample that was sequenced in a study of blood T cell repertoires in COVID-19. Clones were read by immunoSEQ multiplex PCR, and TCRdb kept only the in-frame ones, dropping some. The sample has fewer than 250,000 clones; around 87% are singletons. The sequenced sample consisted of PBMCs or T cells enriched from blood (not recorded which). The receptors were gathered from a man aged 25-45 years in a cohort exposed to, infected with or recovered from COVID-19 (not recorded which).

This chain links TRBV4-2 with TRBJ2-3; D gene ambiguous. CDR1 and CDR2 from the germline V gene are LGHNA and YNFKEQ. CDR3 length: 14 residues. Trimming took 1 base from V and 14 from J, leaving 19 bases between them. The CDR3 DNA reads as TGTGCCAGCAGCCAAGGTCGGCGCGAGTTGACAATGTATTTT. This encodes CASSQGRRELTMYF.

The V gene is TRBV5-1, the J gene TRBJ2-5, with 7 bases matching TRBD2. The J segment lost 7 bases and the V segment lost 0 bases, leaving 3 bases of the junction unmatched. CDR3 length: 13 amino acids. CDR1 and CDR2 (germline): SGHRS, YFSETQ. The CDR3 loop is CASSLGAGVTQYF. CDR3 DNA sequence: TGCGCCAGCAGCTTGGGGGCGGGAGTGACCCAGTACTTC.

V is TRBV7-9 and J is TRBJ2-2, with no clear D. CDR1 and CDR2 (germline): SEHNR, FQNEAQ (reference sequence). There are 14 residues in the CDR3. Trimming removed 4 bases from V and 1 base from J, with 7 bases in between. The CDR3 DNA follows: TGTGCCAGCAGCTCACAGTTGAACACCGGGGAGCTGTTTTTT. It specifies CASSSQLNTGELFF.

This clone occurred a few times. CDR3 coding DNA: TGTGCCAGCAGCGGGGGGGCGGGACGGAGGAACACTGAAGCTTTCTTT. This gives the protein CASSGGAGRRNTEAFF. V usage is TRBV2 and J usage is TRBJ1-1; D is perhaps TRBD1 (6 bases). Germline V gives CDR1 SNHLY, CDR2 FYNNEI. V lost 6 bases and J lost 1, with 18 bases in between. This CDR3 has 16 residues.

The J gene is TRBJ2-1, the V gene TRBV7-3; D is undetermined. The V and J ends lost 3 bases and 0 bases respectively, with 9 bases between them. In germline, CDR1 is SGHTA, CDR2 FQGTGA. The CDR3 loop spans 15 amino acids. The CDR3 here is CASSLRGDSYNEQFF. Written as DNA, the CDR3 is TGTGCCAGCAGCTTGAGAGGAGACTCCTACAATGAGCAGTTCTTC.

J is TRBJ1-2 and V is TRBV7-3, with TRBD1 identical over 8 bases. Germline V gene lookup returns CDR1 SGHTA and CDR2 FQGTGA. The CDR3 is made up of 15 amino acids. With V trimmed by 2 bases and J by 4 bases, 6 bases remained unmatched. In nucleotides, the CDR3 is TGTGCCAGCAGCTTAGGGCAGGGGGCGACCTATGGCTACACCTTC. As protein: CASSLGQGATYGYTF.

The chain couples TRBV4-2 to TRBJ1-1, with D possibly TRBD1 on 5 matching bases. V lost 4 bases and J 4 bases, leaving 10 bases between the germline ends. Germline V lookup: CDR1 LGHNA, CDR2 YNFKEQ. The CDR3 spans 13 residues. Here the CDR3 DNA reads TGTGCCAGCAGCCCCAGCGGGGGCACTGAAGCTTTCTTT. Its protein product is CASSPSGGTEAFF.

This clone occurred a few times. This chain joins TRBV5-1 and TRBJ1-5; 9 nucleotides agree with TRBD1. The germline gives CDR1 SGHRS, CDR2 YFSETQ. This CDR3 has 15 residues. V was clipped by 4 bases and J by 3 bases; unmatched bases: 5. This chain's CDR3 is CASSKGTGSNQPQHF. CDR3 nucleotides: TGCGCCAGCAGCAAAGGGACAGGGTCCAATCAGCCCCAGCATTTT. The complete variable domain, with remaining parts taken from reference TRBV5-1 and TRBJ1-5, reads KAGVTQTPRYLIKTRGQQVTLSCSPISGHRSVSWYQQTPGQGLQFLFEYFSETQRNKGNFPGRFSGRQFSNSRSEMNVSTLELGDSALYLCASSKGTGSNQPQHFGDGTRLSIL.

V usage is TRBV19 and J usage is TRBJ2-7; 10 bases match TRBD1. Germline CDR1 reads LNHDA; CDR2 reads SQIVND (reference sequence). The CDR3 extends over 17 amino acids. The junction had 11 bases not matched to a gene; V was cut back by 6 bases and J by 0 bases. The CDR3 region is CASREIRDRGSSYEQYF. CDR3 DNA: TGTGCCAGTAGGGAAATCCGGGACAGGGGCAGCTCCTACGAGCAGTACTTC.

The chain employs TRBV20-1 and TRBJ1-2; the D gene is possibly TRBD1 (6 bases). The CDR3 runs 11 residues. Germline V lookup: CDR1 DFQATT, CDR2 SNEGSKA (reference sequence). The germline V and J ends were trimmed by 5 bases and 7 bases, with 11 bases remaining between them. The CDR3 DNA reads TGCAGTGCTTGGGACACCAGTGGCTACACCTTC. Translated: CSAWDTSGYTF.

The V gene is TRBV27, the J gene TRBJ2-7; 7 positions match TRBD2. V lost 5 bases, J lost 5 bases, and 6 bases stayed unmatched. The CDR3 spans 13 residues. Germline loops: CDR1 MNHEY, CDR2 SMNVEV (reference sequence). CDR3 sequence: CASSTPRGDEQYF. In DNA, the CDR3 is TGTGCCAGCAGTACTCCCCGGGGGGACGAGCAGTACTTC.

This clone was seen a handful of times. The chain carries TRBV4-1 and TRBJ2-1, with TRBD2 identical over 9 bases. With 3 bases clipped from V and 4 bases from J, the junction kept 4 bases outside the gene matches. The CDR3 has 15 amino acids. CDR1 MGHRA and CDR2 YSYEKL come from the germline V gene. The CDR3 sequence: CASSQGTSRYNEQFF. The DNA of the CDR3 is TGCGCCAGCAGCCAGGGGACTAGCCGGTACAATGAGCAGTTCTTC.

V and J are TRBV5-1 and TRBJ2-7, with 8 bases aligning to TRBD1. The J segment lost 0 bases and the V segment lost 0 bases, leaving 5 bases of the junction unmatched. This CDR3 is built from 16 residues. Germline V gene data show CDR1 as SGHRS and CDR2 as YFSETQ. CDR3 sequence: CASSLGDRRSSYEQYF. For the CDR3, the DNA is TGCGCCAGCAGCTTGGGGGACAGGAGAAGCTCCTACGAGCAGTACTTC. The full variable domain, in which reference TRBV5-1 and TRBJ2-7 provide the parts outside the CDR3, is KAGVTQTPRYLIKTRGQQVTLSCSPISGHRSVSWYQQTPGQGLQFLFEYFSETQRNKGNFPGRFSGRQFSNSRSEMNVSTLELGDSALYLCASSLGDRRSSYEQYFGPGTRLTVT.